This paragraph covers one TCR beta chain sequence. Its antigen is still unknown. This sample was included in a study of cytomegalovirus exposure and HLA in healthy donors. Whole-study results and caveats: Roughly uniform depth of sequencing across donors was assumed in presence/absence analyses. No immune exposure information besides CMV serostatus was available.

The germline gives CDR1 MNHEY, CDR2 SMNVEV (reference sequence). The V end was cut by 3 bases, the J end by 8 bases, with 14 bases between. The CDR3 has 14 amino acids. PCR was performed using 60 Vbeta and 13 Jbeta primers. Here immunoSEQ multiplex PCR was the method, and the copy in TCRdb shows in-frame clones only, minus some. The sample has some 180,000 clones, around three quarters seen once. Specimen: PBMCs. The chain uses TRBV27 and TRBJ2-1; a weak D match, TRBD1 (5 bases). The TCR comes from a woman between 25 and 40 years old in good health and CMV-seronegative. CDR3 DNA: TGTGCCAGCAGTTTGGTTTATAAAGGGGATGAGCAGTTCTTC. It codes for CASSLVYKGDEQFF.